The TCR beta chain under discussion was sequenced for a study of blood T cell repertoires in COVID-19. Study as a whole: The study drew acute and convalescent COVID-19 samples from the United States, Italy and Spain. PBMCs, B-cell-depleted T cells, or T cells were the source of the cDNA or gDNA that made up the material.

How the authors handled the data: Quantification of nucleated cells was approximated via reference gene primer amplification. Profiled with immunoSEQ multiplex PCR; TCRdb holds only in-frame clones, not every one. From that table come the V and J calls and clone size; the DNA was used to work out D and trimming. Here the sample spans about 670,000 clones, about 90% being singletons. Trimming took off 6 bases at V and 3 bases at J, with 14 bases between the two ends. This CDR3 is built from 14 residues. The germline gives CDR1 MNHEY, CDR2 SVGAGI. This clonotype was obtained from a woman under 30 with acute or convalescent COVID-19. The V and J genes are TRBV6-5 and TRBJ1-2; D is perhaps TRBD1 (6 bases). Sequences were obtained from peripheral blood. The CDR3 coding sequence is TGTGCCAGCAGCCGGGACATGAGATACTATGGCTACACCTTC. It codes for CASSRDMRYYGYTF.